Sequencing of this T cell receptor (beta chain) was carried out in a study of T cell responses to AZD1222 COVID-19 vaccine. The study's findings and limits: Spike as a whole was targeted by vaccine-associated CD4 TCRs, dominant at 160-218 and 743-854. Recipients of AZD1222 seropositive at baseline numbered only 6 or 7. Breadth and depth of Spike-specific TCRs rose after two AZD1222 doses.

This CDR3 spans 13 amino acids. CDR1 SNHLY and CDR2 FYNNEI come from the germline V gene. V dropped 10 bases and J dropped 7 bases, with 14 bases sitting between them. On this clone itself: What it recognizes is unknown.

Libraries were prepared by immunoSEQ multiplex PCR; TCRdb keeps only in-frame clonotypes and omits some of them. The sample holds approximately 150,000 clones, 90% seen once. The sample here was peripheral blood, taken 28 days after the second AZD1222 dose. V usage is TRBV2 and J usage is TRBJ1-6, with no clear D. This TCR derives from an adult who received the AZD1222 COVID-19 vaccine. CDR3 loop: CATTGITNSPLHF. The CDR3 DNA follows: TGTGCCACGACGGGAATAACAAATTCACCCCTCCACTTT.